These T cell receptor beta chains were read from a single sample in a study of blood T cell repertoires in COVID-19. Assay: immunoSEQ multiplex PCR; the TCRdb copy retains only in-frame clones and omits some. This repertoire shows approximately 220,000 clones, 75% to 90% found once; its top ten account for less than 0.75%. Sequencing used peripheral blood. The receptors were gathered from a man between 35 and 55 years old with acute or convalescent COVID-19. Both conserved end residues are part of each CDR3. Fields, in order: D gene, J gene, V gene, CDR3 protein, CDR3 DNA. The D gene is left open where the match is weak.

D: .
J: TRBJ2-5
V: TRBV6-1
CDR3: CASSEALPGSTLETQYF
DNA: TGTGCCAGCAGTGAAGCGTTGCCCGGGTCAACCCTAGAGACCCAGTACTTC

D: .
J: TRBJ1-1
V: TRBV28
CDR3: CASSLLIGTLNTEAFF
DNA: TGTGCCAGCAGTTTGTTGATCGGGACACTAAACACTGAAGCTTTCTTT

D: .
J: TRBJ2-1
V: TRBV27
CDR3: CASSLLASEYNEQFF
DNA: TGTGCCAGCAGTTTATTAGCTAGCGAATACAATGAGCAGTTCTTC

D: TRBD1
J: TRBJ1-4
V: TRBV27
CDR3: CASSSPGQGNEKLFF
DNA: TGTGCCAGCAGTTCGCCGGGACAGGGGAACGAAAAACTGTTTTTT

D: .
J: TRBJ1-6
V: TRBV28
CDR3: CASSRLGGEGSPLHF
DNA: TGTGCCAGCAGTCGCCTCGGGGGTGAGGGATCACCCCTCCACTTT

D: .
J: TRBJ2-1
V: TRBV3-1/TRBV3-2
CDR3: CASSPPGETYNEQFF
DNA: TGTGCCAGCAGCCCCCCGGGGGAAACCTACAATGAGCAGTTCTTC

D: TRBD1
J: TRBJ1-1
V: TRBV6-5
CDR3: CASSRQGSNTEAFF
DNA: TGTGCCAGCAGCAGACAGGGATCGAACACTGAAGCTTTCTTT

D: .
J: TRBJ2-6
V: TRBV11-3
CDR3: CASSLSGSAGANVLTF
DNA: TGTGCCAGCAGCCTTTCAGGGTCCGCTGGGGCCAACGTCCTGACTTTC

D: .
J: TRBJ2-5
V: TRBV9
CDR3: CASSPYQETQYF
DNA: TGTGCCAGCAGCCCGTACCAAGAGACCCAGTACTTC

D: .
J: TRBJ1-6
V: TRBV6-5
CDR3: CASTGSYNSPLHF
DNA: TGTGCCAGCACGGGCTCCTATAATTCACCCCTCCACTTT

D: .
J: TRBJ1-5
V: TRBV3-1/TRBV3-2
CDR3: CASSLRQNGQPQHF
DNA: TGTGCCAGCAGCCTTCGACAGAATGGCCAGCCCCAGCATTTT

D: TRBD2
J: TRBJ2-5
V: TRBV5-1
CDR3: CASSRTSTYQETQYF
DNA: TGCGCCAGCAGCCGGACTAGCACCTATCAAGAGACCCAGTACTTC

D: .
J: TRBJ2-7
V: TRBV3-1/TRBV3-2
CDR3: CASSQPGLSYEQYF
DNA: TGTGCCAGCAGCCAACCGGGTCTTTCCTACGAGCAGTACTTC

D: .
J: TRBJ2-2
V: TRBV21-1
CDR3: CASSPGQGAGGPGELFF
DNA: TGTGCCAGCAGTCCGGGACAGGGTGCGGGAGGCCCCGGGGAGCTGTTTTTT

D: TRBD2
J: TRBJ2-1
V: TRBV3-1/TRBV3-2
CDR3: CASSLHGARERNEQFF
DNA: TGTGCCAGCAGCCTTCACGGGGCGCGGGAGAGGAATGAGCAGTTCTTC

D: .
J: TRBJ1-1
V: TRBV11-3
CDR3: CASSSTPENTEAFF
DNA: TGTGCCAGCAGCTCGACTCCCGAGAACACTGAAGCTTTCTTT